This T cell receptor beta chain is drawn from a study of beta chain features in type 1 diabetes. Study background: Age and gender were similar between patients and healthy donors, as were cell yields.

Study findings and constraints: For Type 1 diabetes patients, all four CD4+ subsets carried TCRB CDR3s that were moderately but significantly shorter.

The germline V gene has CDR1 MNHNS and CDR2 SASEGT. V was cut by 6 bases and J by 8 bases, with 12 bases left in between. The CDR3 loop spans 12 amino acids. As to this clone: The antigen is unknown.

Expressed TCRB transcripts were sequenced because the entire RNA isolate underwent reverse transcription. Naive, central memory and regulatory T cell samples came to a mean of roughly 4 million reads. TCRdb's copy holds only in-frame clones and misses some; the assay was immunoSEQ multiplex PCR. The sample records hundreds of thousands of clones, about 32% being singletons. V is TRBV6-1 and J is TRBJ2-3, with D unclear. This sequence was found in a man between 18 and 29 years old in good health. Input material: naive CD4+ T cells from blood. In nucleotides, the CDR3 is TGTGCCAGCAGCTTTCTCAGAGCTACGCAGTATTTT. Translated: CASSFLRATQYF.